This T cell receptor beta chain was identified during a study of blood T cell repertoires in COVID-19. Looking at the study overall: Sample material is recorded as cDNA or gDNA derived from T cells, B-cell-depleted T cells, or PBMCs.

In the study's own analysis: Nucleated cell counts were estimated from reference gene primer amplification. Data came from immunoSEQ multiplex PCR; TCRdb stores just in-frame clones and leaves some out. The V and J calls and the clone size are those of that table, but D and trimming were determined from the DNA. The sample has approximately 210,000 clones, about 86% seen once. The CDR3 runs 14 residues. CDR1 and CDR2 from the germline V gene are SGHRS and YFSETQ. V shed 0 bases and J shed 4 bases, with 11 bases lying between them. This rearrangement joins TRBV5-1 to TRBJ2-7; D is perhaps TRBD1 (6 bases). The source material was peripheral blood. The clonotype comes from a man aged 18 to 29 with active or convalescent COVID-19. DNA of the CDR3: TGCGCCAGCAGCTTGGACGGCAGGGGTTACGAGCAGTACTTC. Protein sequence: CASSLDGRGYEQYF.